The clone carrying this TCR beta chain was counted between two and nine times. Looked up from germline, CDR1 is SGHTA and CDR2 is FQGNSA. Germline trimming cut 1 base from V and 5 bases from J; bases unmatched to any gene: 3. This CDR3 is 15 amino acids long. Alongside a J-beta primer mix, a sample-barcoded 5' primer served in a second PCR lasting about 7 to 12 cycles. Every cDNA was tagged by a template-switch adaptor with 12 random nucleotides. TCRdb fed the 5' RACE reads into MiXCR, producing one record per CDR3 protein. The sample records roughly 900,000 distinct CDR3 sequences, around 48% being singletons. The data were taken from a study of blood T cells in healthy people across ages.

V gene TRBV7-2 combines with J gene TRBJ2-4; the match to TRBD2 covers 9 bases. The source is a man under 40 in good health. Sequenced: blood. The CDR3 spells CASSLVRGGENIQYF. For the CDR3, the DNA is TGTGCCAGCAGCTTAGTCCGCGGGGGGGAAAACATTCAGTACTTC.